These 25 T cell receptor beta chains were sequenced from one sample in a study of T cell repertoires in aging, cancer and after chemotherapy. Peripheral blood genomic DNA, not sorted cells or RNA, was the template. Multiplex touch-down PCR with TRB-A/B primers amplified rearranged V-D-J TRB sequences. TCRdb independently ran MiXCR on the multiplex PCR reads; one entry per CDR3 protein. Among under 8,000 distinct CDR3 sequences listed, about 29% were seen once. The sample consisted of blood. These receptors all stem from a human donor with a blood cancer. The donor label of this sample is uncertain.

Only a few counts were recorded for this clonotype. The V call is TRBV15, the J call TRBJ1-4; unclear D gene. Germline CDR1 and CDR2: LNHNV and YYDKDF (reference sequence). The CDR3 has 15 amino acids. V lost 0 bases and J lost 8, with 13 bases in between. CDR3 sequence reads: CATSRDGAGDEKLFF. CDR3 sequence (DNA): TGTGCCACCAGCAGAGACGGCGCAGGAGACGAAAAACTGTTTTTT.

The chain joins TRBV12-5 to TRBJ2-1; TRBD1 matches 10 bases. This CDR3 contains 15 residues. Germline V gives CDR1 LGHNT, CDR2 FRNRAP. The junction had 8 bases not matched to a gene; V was cut back by 7 bases and J by 5 bases. CDR3 sequence reads: CASALRQGADNEQFF. As DNA, the CDR3 is TGTGCTAGTGCCCTACGACAGGGGGCCGACAATGAGCAGTTCTTC.

This chain joins TRBV6-5 and TRBJ2-2; 12 positions match TRBD2. CDR3 length: 16 amino acids. Germline values: CDR1 MNHEY, CDR2 SVGAGI. Trimming cost V 6 bases and J 3 bases; bases outside gene matches: 5. The CDR3 loop reads CASSRLAGEDTGELFF. The DNA of the CDR3 is TGTGCCAGCAGCCGACTAGCGGGGGAGGACACCGGGGAGCTGTTTTTT.

The table lists this clonotype with a few counts. CDR3 nucleotides: TGTGCCAGCAGAACAGGGGGTTTGAACACTGAAGCTTTCTTT. Protein product: CASRTGGLNTEAFF. The chain is built from TRBV13 and TRBJ1-1; 8 nucleotides align to TRBD1. Germline CDR1 and CDR2: PRHDT and FYEKMQ (reference sequence). The J segment lost 0 bases and the V segment lost 6 bases, leaving 3 bases of the junction unmatched. This CDR3 has 14 amino acids.

This rearrangement joins TRBV6-5 to TRBJ2-4, with D uncertain. Germline-derived CDR1 and CDR2 are MNHEY and SVGAGI. The V end was cut by 6 bases, the J end by 0 bases, with 6 bases between. There are 13 residues in the CDR3. CDR3 coding DNA: TGTGCCAGCAGGCCCGTAGCCAAAAACATTCAGTACTTC. It translates to CASRPVAKNIQYF.

This chain connects TRBV5-6 to TRBJ2-5; D perhaps matches TRBD2 (6 bases). The CDR3 contains 15 residues. Deletions cut 0 bases from V and 5 bases from J, with 14 bases between. Looked up from germline, CDR1 is SGHDT and CDR2 is YYEEEE. The chain's CDR3 is CASSLVGGSGETQYF. CDR3 sequence (DNA): TGTGCCAGCAGCTTGGTTGGGGGGAGTGGGGAGACCCAGTACTTC. Full variable domain (outside the CDR3, taken from reference TRBV5-6 and TRBJ2-5): DAGVTQSPTHLIKTRGQQVTLRCSPKSGHDTVSWYQQALGQGPQFIFQYYEEEERQRGNFPDRFSGHQFPNYSSELNVNALLLGDSALYLCASSLVGGSGETQYFGPGTRLLVL.

This clonotype has a handful of counts. The chain links TRBV11-2 to TRBJ2-1, with TRBD1 as a possible D gene (6 bases). The CDR3 consists of 17 residues. Germline CDR1 SGHAT, CDR2 FQNNGV. V lost 6 bases to trimming and J lost 2 bases, with 20 bases between them. The CDR3 DNA sequence: TGTGCCAGCAGGGAATGGGGGCAGGGAAGCCCCTACAATGAGCAGTTCTTC. Amino acids: CASREWGQGSPYNEQFF.

CDR3 sequence reads: CASSTDRGSGNTEAFF. The DNA of the CDR3 is TGTGCCAGTAGTACAGACAGGGGAAGTGGGAACACTGAAGCTTTCTTT. The rearrangement uses TRBV19 and TRBJ1-1; TRBD1 matches 8 bases. CDR1 is LNHDA, CDR2 SQIVND, per germline (reference sequence). CDR3 length equals 16 residues. The J segment lost 1 base and the V segment lost 4 bases, leaving 8 bases of the junction unmatched.

This clonotype was recorded many times. The rearrangement links TRBV19 to TRBJ2-1; D is ambiguous. The CDR3 is 13 residues long. The V end was cut by 5 bases, the J end by 6 bases, with 11 bases between. CDR1 is LNHDA and CDR2 is SQIVND in the germline V gene (reference sequence). CDR3: CASSQRYVNEQFF. In DNA form, the CDR3 reads TGTGCCAGTAGTCAACGATACGTCAATGAGCAGTTCTTC.

About this clonotype itself: Possible read error: a much larger clone is one base away. V gene TRBV29-1 combines with J gene TRBJ1-2, with 9 bases matching TRBD1. CDR1 is SQVTM, CDR2 ANQGSEA, per germline. The CDR3 consists of 12 residues. CDR3 in amino acids: CSVTTGGSGCTF. The CDR3 DNA reads TGCAGCGTTACCACAGGGGGCAGTGGCTGCACCTTC.

This clonotype has more than one count but fewer than ten. This rearrangement joins TRBV5-6 to TRBJ1-4; 11 positions agree with TRBD1. This CDR3 has 14 amino acids. The V segment lost 2 bases and the J segment 10 bases; nucleotides outside the gene matches: 4. Germline V gene data show CDR1 as SGHDT and CDR2 as YYEEEE. The CDR3 nucleotides read TGTGCCAGCAGCTTTGTAGGGACAGGGGGAAAACTGTTTTTT. This encodes CASSFVGTGGKLFF.

This rearrangement joins TRBV5-1 to TRBJ2-7, with TRBD1 matching over 11 bases. This CDR3 comprises 15 residues. CDR1 and CDR2 (germline): SGHRS, YFSETQ. V dropped 4 bases and J dropped 7; count of bases not matched to a gene: 10. CDR3 amino acids: CASSPAGQGDWEQYF. The DNA for the CDR3 is TGCGCCAGCAGCCCCGCGGGACAGGGGGATTGGGAGCAGTACTTC.

The chain employs TRBV6-4 and TRBJ2-3; TRBD1 matches at 12 bases. Germline V CDR1 and CDR2: MRHNA, SNTAGT. The CDR3 length is 17 residues. The V gene end was trimmed by 2 bases and the J gene end by 4 bases; junction bases not matched to a gene: 7. The CDR3 loop reads CASSDAAGTGGSDTQYF. DNA of the CDR3: TGTGCCAGCAGTGACGCCGCCGGGACAGGGGGCTCAGATACGCAGTATTTT.

This clonotype occurred many times. The chain joins TRBV6-5 to TRBJ2-1; 10 nucleotides line up with TRBD2. V lost 5 bases and J lost 2; bases outside the gene matches: 3. Germline CDR1 and CDR2: MNHEY and SVGAGI. The CDR3 consists of 15 residues. CDR3 sequence (DNA): TGTGCCAGCAGTGGGACTAGCGCGACCTACAATGAGCAGTTCTTC. Its protein is CASSGTSATYNEQFF.

This clonotype was observed a few times. This chain uses TRBV30 with TRBJ2-7, with D unresolved. The CDR3 length is 12 residues. V shed 5 bases and J shed 0 bases, with 8 bases lying between them. In germline, CDR1 is GTSNPN, CDR2 SVGIG (reference sequence). The CDR3 DNA reads TGTGCCTGGCGGTCAGGCTCCTACGAGCAGTACTTC. It is translated as CAWRSGSYEQYF.

This chain joins TRBV30 and TRBJ1-1; D remains ambiguous. Germline V gene lookup returns CDR1 GTSNPN and CDR2 SVGIG (reference sequence). The CDR3 extends over 14 amino acids. Trimming took off 4 bases at V and 10 bases at J, with 22 bases between the two ends. CDR3 sequence reads: CAWKAPLPSTRAFF. CDR3 bases: TGTGCCTGGAAGGCCCCGCTACCCTCGACCCGAGCTTTCTTT.

CDR3 region: CSASQGTPVRETQYF. CDR3 bases: TGCAGTGCTAGCCAGGGGACACCAGTTCGAGAGACCCAGTACTTC. The chain carries TRBV20-1 and TRBJ2-5; D possibly corresponds to TRBD1 (6 bases). CDR1 is DFQATT, CDR2 SNEGSKA, per germline (reference sequence). Trimming took off 3 bases at V and 4 bases at J, with 18 bases between the two ends. CDR3 length equals 15 residues.

The rearrangement uses TRBV6-2 or TRBV6-3 and TRBJ1-5; D gene uncertain. The germline gives CDR1 MNHEY, CDR2 SVGEGT. The CDR3 sequence is 14 residues long. Trimming cost V 0 bases and J 4 bases, with 7 bases left between them. CDR3 protein: CASSYSWRNQPQHF. CDR3 DNA: TGTGCCAGCAGTTACTCGTGGCGGAATCAGCCCCAGCATTTT.

In nucleotides, the CDR3 is TGTGCCAGCAGCTTTCAGGGTTCGCTTACAGATACGCAGTATTTT. Translated, it gives CASSFQGSLTDTQYF. This chain joins TRBV7-2 and TRBJ2-3; perhaps TRBD1 as D (5 bases). Trimming stripped 3 bases from V and 3 bases from J, with 13 bases between. The CDR3 contains 15 residues. Germline V gene sequence: CDR1 SGHTA, CDR2 FQGNSA. Looking up the rest from reference TRBV7-2 and TRBJ2-3 gives the full variable domain: GAGVSQSPSNKVTEKGKDVELRCDPISGHTALYWYRQSLGQGLEFLIYFQGNSAPDKSGLPSDRFSAERTGGSVSTLTIQRTQQEDSAVYLCASSFQGSLTDTQYFGPGTRLTVL.

The rearrangement uses TRBV7-9 and TRBJ1-2, with D unresolved. Germline V gene lookup returns CDR1 SEHNR and CDR2 FQNEAQ (reference sequence). This CDR3 contains 13 residues. V gave up 5 bases and J gave up 6 bases, with 13 bases separating them. The CDR3, as DNA: TGTGCCAGCAGCCTCCAGAATTTCCATGGCTACACCTTC. Its translation: CASSLQNFHGYTF.

This clonotype was picked up a small number of times. J is TRBJ2-7 and V is TRBV12-3 or TRBV12-4, with 8 bases fitting TRBD2. Trimming at V came to 5 bases and at J to 3 bases, leaving 3 bases not matched to a gene. The CDR3 has 13 residues. The CDR3 coding sequence is TGTGCCAGCAGTCGGACTAGCCTCTACGAGCAGTACTTC. Amino acids: CASSRTSLYEQYF.

This clonotype was counted between two and nine times. This sequence joins TRBV19 and TRBJ2-3, with 8 nucleotides matching TRBD2. The V segment lost 9 bases and the J segment 2 bases; nucleotides outside the gene matches: 10. There are 15 residues in the CDR3. Germline CDR1 and CDR2: LNHDA and SQIVND (reference sequence). CDR3 region: CASQTSGGLTDTQYF. CDR3 in DNA: TGTGCCAGCCAAACGAGCGGGGGTCTCACAGATACGCAGTATTTT.

In its sample, this clonotype ranks as medium-sized. The gene calls are TRBV29-1 and TRBJ2-4; 7 nucleotides match TRBD1. Trimming at V came to 7 bases and at J to 8 bases, leaving 5 bases not matched to a gene. The CDR3 contains 11 residues. Looked up from germline, CDR1 is SQVTM and CDR2 is ANQGSEA. The CDR3 loop reads CSGGQDHIQYF. The CDR3 nucleotides are TGCAGCGGCGGACAGGATCACATTCAGTACTTC. The whole variable domain, remainder taken from reference TRBV29-1 and TRBJ2-4, is SAVISQKPSRDICQRGTSLTIQCQVDSQVTMMFWYRQQPGQSLTLIATANQGSEATYESGFVIDKFPISRPNLTFSTLTVSNMSPEDSSIYLCSGGQDHIQYFGAGTRLSVL.

The chain has TRBV6-1 and TRBJ2-6; 8 bases are a match to TRBD2. This CDR3 has 19 residues. Germline values: CDR1 MNHNS, CDR2 SASEGT. Trimming removed 2 bases from V and 0 bases from J; junction bases left unmatched: 9. CDR3 sequence: CASSESPPGLGSGANVLTF. The CDR3 region has the DNA TGTGCCAGCAGTGAAAGTCCTCCGGGACTAGGCTCTGGGGCCAACGTCCTGACTTTC.

This clonotype has more than one count but fewer than ten. V gene TRBV5-4 combines with J gene TRBJ2-7, with 11 bases identical to TRBD1. V lost 3 bases to trimming and J lost 6 bases; unmatched junction nucleotides: 8. Germline V lookup: CDR1 SGHNT, CDR2 YYREEE (reference sequence). CDR3 length: 15 residues. The CDR3 loop reads CASSSTGTGGTEQYF. The CDR3 DNA reads TGTGCCAGCAGCTCAACCGGGACAGGGGGTACCGAGCAGTACTTC.